The subject of this entry is one TCR beta chain. The sample belongs to a study of T cell changes during pregnancy in multiple sclerosis. Germline V CDR1 and CDR2: SEHNR, FQNEAQ (reference sequence). J was trimmed by 6 bases and V by 3 bases; bases with no gene match: 2. The length of the CDR3 is 13 residues. The method was immunoSEQ multiplex PCR; TCRdb's version includes in-frame clones alone and lacks a portion of them. The profile shows some 87,000 clones, more than 90% of them singletons. Sample: peripheral blood, taken in the second trimester of pregnancy. The sequence came from a female donor with multiple sclerosis, enrolled in a pregnancy study. The rearrangement uses TRBV7-9 and TRBJ2-1; 7 bases match TRBD1. Here the CDR3 DNA reads TGTGCCAGCAGCTTGACAGGGCCCAATGAGCAGTTCTTC. Translation: CASSLTGPNEQFF.